This entry lists 22 T cell receptor beta chains sequenced from one sample in a study of T cell responses to AZD1222 COVID-19 vaccine. Produced via immunoSEQ multiplex PCR; TCRdb's table is partial and in-frame only. Here the sample spans around 70,000 clones, 80% being singletons. This material consisted of peripheral blood, taken on day 0 of AZD1222 vaccination. The source is an adult in good health.

This chain links TRBV5-1 with TRBJ2-3; maybe TRBD1 (6 bases). The CDR3 loop spans 14 amino acids. Germline V gives CDR1 SGHRS, CDR2 YFSETQ. V dropped 5 bases and J dropped 2 bases, with 12 bases sitting between them. The CDR3, as DNA: TGCGCCAGCAGTAGGGGGTTCTCCACAGATACGCAGTATTTT. Its protein product is CASSRGFSTDTQYF.

The V call is TRBV6-4, the J call TRBJ2-3, with 10 bases fitting TRBD2. The junction had 4 bases not matched to a gene; V was cut back by 0 bases and J by 4 bases. The CDR3 has 16 amino acids. Germline V gene sequence: CDR1 MRHNA, CDR2 SNTAGT. The CDR3 DNA follows: TGTGCCAGCAGTGACTCCAGCGGGGGGGCAGCAGATACGCAGTATTTT. Its translation: CASSDSSGGAADTQYF.

This chain uses TRBV5-1 with TRBJ1-2; 7 bases align to TRBD1. Germline assignment: CDR1 SGHRS and CDR2 YFSETQ. The CDR3 has 14 amino acids. Unmatched junction bases numbered 10, after V lost 4 bases and J lost 7 bases. CDR3 loop: CASSAQGTLVGYTF. DNA for the CDR3: TGCGCCAGCAGCGCACAGGGGACTTTAGTTGGCTACACCTTC.

V is TRBV7-9 and J is TRBJ1-1; D is unresolved. In germline, CDR1 is SEHNR, CDR2 FQNEAQ (reference sequence). CDR3 size: 14 residues. Trimming removed 1 base from V and 7 bases from J, with 13 bases in between. CDR3 in amino acids: CASSLDPGVSEAFF. The CDR3 nucleotides are TGTGCCAGCAGCTTAGATCCCGGAGTCAGTGAAGCTTTCTTT.

Only one count was recorded for this clone. The genes are TRBV3-1 (or the pseudogene TRBV3-2) and TRBJ2-7; D uncertain. V was trimmed by 4 bases and J by 2 bases, leaving 12 bases between them. The germline V gene has CDR1 LGHDT and CDR2 YNNKEL (reference sequence). CDR3 size: 14 residues. CDR3 amino acids: CASSPPSYPYEQYF. The CDR3 region has the DNA TGTGCCAGCAGCCCCCCCAGCTACCCCTACGAGCAGTACTTC.

This rearrangement joins TRBV19 to TRBJ2-5, with TRBD1 matching over 8 bases. V lost 6 bases to trimming and J lost 5 bases; unmatched junction nucleotides: 11. CDR1 and CDR2 (germline): LNHDA, SQIVND (reference sequence). This CDR3 comprises 15 residues. Written as DNA, the CDR3 is TGTGCCAGTAGCGACGATGACAGGGGAAGGGAGACCCAGTACTTC. Protein sequence: CASSDDDRGRETQYF. Drawing the rest from reference TRBV19 and TRBJ2-5, the complete variable domain is DGGITQSPKYLFRKEGQNVTLSCEQNLNHDAMYWYRQDPGQGLRLIYYSQIVNDFQKGDIAEGYSVSREKKESFPLTVTSAQKNPTAFYLCASSDDDRGRETQYFGPGTRLLVL.

In this sample, this clone turned up a few times. This chain joins TRBV4-3 and TRBJ2-7, with D possibly being TRBD2 (5 bases). Trimming stripped 2 bases from V and 2 bases from J, with 13 bases between. Germline values: CDR1 LGHNA, CDR2 YSLEER. This CDR3 contains 15 residues. The CDR3 protein is CASSQQSGSAYEQYF. CDR3 nucleotide sequence: TGCGCCAGCAGCCAACAAAGCGGATCCGCCTACGAGCAGTACTTC.

J is TRBJ2-5 and V is TRBV3-1 (or the pseudogene TRBV3-2); D may match TRBD1 or TRBD2 (5 bases each). Germline CDR1 is LGHDT and CDR2 is YNNKEL (reference sequence). V was clipped by 0 bases and J by 2 bases, with 13 bases between them. CDR3 size: 16 residues. The CDR3 loop reads CASSQEGTSYQETQYF. CDR3 nucleotide sequence: TGTGCCAGCAGCCAAGAGGGGACCTCGTATCAAGAGACCCAGTACTTC.

The chain recombines TRBV10-3 with TRBJ1-2; 8 bases fit TRBD1. V was clipped by 3 bases and J by 6 bases; unmatched bases: 15. CDR3 length: 17 residues. The germline V gene has CDR1 ENHRY and CDR2 SYGVKD. Here the CDR3 reads CAISDPLGSTGEDGYTF. In DNA, the CDR3 is TGTGCCATCAGTGATCCGCTCGGTTCGACAGGGGAGGATGGCTACACCTTC.

CDR3 in DNA: TGTGCCAGCAGCACAGGGCTGTCCACAGATACGCAGTATTTT. Translation: CASSTGLSTDTQYF. The V and J genes are TRBV5-4 and TRBJ2-3, with D possibly matching TRBD1 (6 bases). This CDR3 has 14 amino acids. Trimming took 4 bases from V and 2 from J, leaving 11 bases between them. The V gene's germline CDR1 is SGHNT and CDR2 YYREEE (reference sequence).

V usage is TRBV7-8 and J usage is TRBJ2-7, with D perhaps assigned TRBD1 or TRBD2 (6 bases each). The CDR3 sequence is 15 residues long. Germline-derived CDR1 and CDR2 are SGHVS and FQNEAQ. The V end lost 3 bases, the J end lost 2 bases, and 14 bases lay between the germline ends. CDR3 in amino acids: CASSLRDIITYEQYF. CDR3 DNA sequence: TGTGCCAGCAGCTTGCGGGACATCATTACCTACGAGCAGTACTTC.

CDR3 protein: CASSDGGMNTEAFF. The CDR3 nucleotides read TGCGCCAGCAGTGACGGTGGAATGAACACTGAAGCTTTCTTT. This chain links TRBV10-1 with TRBJ1-1; D is unclear. V was clipped by 3 bases and J by 0 bases, with 8 bases between them. Germline CDR1 reads WNHNN; CDR2 reads SYGVQD (reference sequence). The CDR3 consists of 14 residues.

This clone is a singleton in its sample. The chain links TRBV4-3 to TRBJ2-2; the D gene could be TRBD1 or TRBD2 (5 bases each). The V gene's germline CDR1 is LGHNA and CDR2 YSLEER. The CDR3 sequence is 16 residues long. The ends were cut back, 5 bases at V and 5 bases at J, with 18 bases in the middle. CDR3 in DNA: TGCGCCAGCAGCTTAATCTTCCGGGGCAATACCGGGGAGCTGTTTTTT. Translating it yields CASSLIFRGNTGELFF.

This rearrangement joins TRBV30 to TRBJ2-7, with 7 positions matching TRBD1. The V segment lost 5 bases and the J segment 2 bases; nucleotides outside the gene matches: 6. This CDR3 has 13 residues. CDR1 is GTSNPN, CDR2 SVGIG, per germline (reference sequence). The CDR3 reads CAWERQGAYEQYF. The CDR3 nucleotides read TGTGCCTGGGAGCGACAGGGAGCCTACGAGCAGTACTTC.

About this clone itself: The same CDR3 also results from other DNA sequences found in this sample. V gene TRBV19 combines with J gene TRBJ2-4; possibly TRBD2 for D (5 bases). Germline CDR1 and CDR2: LNHDA and SQIVND (reference sequence). Trimming shortened V by 6 bases and J by 3 bases, and 12 bases separated the two germline ends. CDR3 length equals 14 residues. The DNA of the CDR3 is TGTGCCAGTAGCCAGCCCGGGGACAAAAACATTCAGTACTTC. Its protein is CASSQPGDKNIQYF.

The chain couples TRBV27 to TRBJ1-4, with 7 bases matching TRBD1. Germline V gene data show CDR1 as MNHEY and CDR2 as SMNVEV (reference sequence). The trim removed 3 bases at V and 5 bases at J, leaving 9 bases unmatched. This CDR3 region has 16 residues. CDR3 sequence reads: CASSLSRTGYNEKLFF. The CDR3 DNA is TGTGCCAGCAGTTTGTCCAGGACAGGATACAATGAAAAACTGTTTTTT.

CDR3 in amino acids: CASSGRLGTGNTEAFF. CDR3 nucleotide sequence: TGTGCCAGCAGCGGCCGCCTTGGCACGGGGAACACTGAAGCTTTCTTT. The chain couples TRBV3-1 (or the pseudogene TRBV3-2) to TRBJ1-1; D unclear. V shed 5 bases and J shed 1 base, with 17 bases lying between them. Germline CDR1 and CDR2: LGHDT and YNNKEL (reference sequence). This CDR3 has 16 residues.

The chain combines TRBV18 with TRBJ1-2; TRBD1 matches at 7 bases. Trimming removed 3 bases from V and 8 bases from J; junction bases left unmatched: 12. The CDR3 consists of 15 residues. Germline V gene lookup returns CDR1 KGHSH and CDR2 LQKENI. In nucleotides, the CDR3 is TGTGCCAGCTCACCGGGGCTACAGGGGACTTGGGGCTACACCTTC. It codes for CASSPGLQGTWGYTF.

The CDR3 DNA reads as TGTGCCAGCAGTTTAGGGGGGGTTCTATATAATTCACCCCTCCACTTT. It yields the protein CASSLGGVLYNSPLHF. The chain employs TRBV27 and TRBJ1-6; D is possibly TRBD1 (5 bases). The V gene lost 2 bases and the J gene lost 4 bases, with 12 bases spanning the gap. CDR3 size: 16 residues. Germline CDR1 MNHEY, CDR2 SMNVEV (reference sequence).

The rearrangement links TRBV28 to TRBJ2-7, with D hard to call. The CDR3 totals 14 residues. Trimming shortened V by 6 bases and J by 10 bases, and 22 bases separated the two germline ends. Germline V CDR1 and CDR2: MDHEN, SYDVKM. The CDR3 nucleotides read TGTGCCAGCAGCCTCATCCAACCTCCGGCCTCACAGTACTTC. This sequence encodes CASSLIQPPASQYF.

The chain uses TRBV7-9 and TRBJ1-2, with 8 bases matching TRBD1. V dropped 1 base and J dropped 4; count of bases not matched to a gene: 8. The CDR3 loop spans 16 amino acids. From germline, CDR1 is SEHNR and CDR2 FQNEAQ (reference sequence). CDR3 nucleotide sequence: TGTGCCAGCAGCTTAGGGACGGGACAGGACAGCTATGGCTACACCTTC. It translates to CASSLGTGQDSYGYTF.

DNA of the CDR3: TGTGCCAGTAGTATAGTAACAGGAAACACTGAAGCTTTCTTT. It translates to CASSIVTGNTEAFF. This rearrangement joins TRBV19 to TRBJ1-1; D is possibly TRBD1 (5 bases). The CDR3 totals 14 residues. Germline CDR1 LNHDA, CDR2 SQIVND (reference sequence). Trimming stripped 1 base from V and 2 bases from J, with 8 bases between.